These T cell receptor beta chains were read from a single sample in a study of untreated major depressive disorder. Libraries were prepared by immunoSEQ multiplex PCR; TCRdb keeps only in-frame clonotypes and omits some of them. The sample lists tens of thousands of clones, 87% occurring once. The sequencing sample was made of CD4+ T cells from PBMCs. The receptors shown here come from a woman between 25 and 40 years old in good health. The CDR3 runs from the conserved cysteine through the conserved F or W. The D gene is left open where the match is weak. Rows may omit the clone size; those that give it use once, few, many or a size class.

J gene	V gene	D gene	clone size	CDR3 protein
TRBJ1-5	TRBV7-7	-	-	CASSLDSNQPQHF
TRBJ1-5	TRBV28	TRBD1	-	CASTPLGTGVGQPQHF
TRBJ2-5	TRBV5-4	-	-	CASSLVGYETQYF
TRBJ1-1	TRBV5-1	-	few	CASSQDGNTEAFF
TRBJ2-5	TRBV4-1	TRBD1	few	CASSPEGQPRETQYF
TRBJ1-2	TRBV7-9	-	-	CASSFTDYGYTF
TRBJ1-2	TRBV2	-	few	CATLTVFTF
TRBJ1-2	TRBV5-1	-	-	CASSLGGAGTPNYGYTF
TRBJ2-7	TRBV19	-	few	CASSIEAGQSYEQYF
TRBJ2-1	TRBV6-5	TRBD1	-	CASSYGDRGPNEQFF
TRBJ2-1	TRBV27	TRBD2	few	CASSTRTSGGNEQFF
TRBJ2-7	TRBV7-7	-	-	CASSPRDTSYEQYF
TRBJ2-3	TRBV19	-	-	CASSISQTDTQYF
TRBJ1-2	TRBV28	-	-	CASSFGAYGYTF
TRBJ1-4	TRBV5-1	TRBD1	-	CASSYRGIEEKLFF
TRBJ1-5	TRBV30	-	-	CAWKGGAGNQPQHF
TRBJ2-5	TRBV11-2	TRBD2	-	CASSSGLAGGTQETQYF
TRBJ2-3	TRBV25-1	TRBD2	-	CASEDRGGGDTQYF
TRBJ1-2	TRBV15	-	once	CATSRDNYGYTF
TRBJ2-2	TRBV5-1	TRBD1	-	CAGRDRDTGELFF
TRBJ2-7	TRBV28	-	-	CASSPRGYEQYF
TRBJ2-7	TRBV7-2	-	-	CASSWLTPGAYEQYF
TRBJ1-1	TRBV27	TRBD1	-	CASSLSTGRLNTEAFF
TRBJ2-1	TRBV10-1	TRBD1	-	CAKATGVTHEQFF
TRBJ2-7	TRBV10-3	TRBD1	once	CAISLDRGSSYEQYF
TRBJ1-4	TRBV10-3	TRBD1	once	CAISDNRGLTNEKLFF
TRBJ1-1	TRBV6-6	-	-	CASNWGNTEAFF
TRBJ2-3	TRBV7-2	-	-	CASSSRGDRERDTQYF
TRBJ1-1	TRBV27	TRBD1	once	CASSFIQGRRGTEAFF
TRBJ2-7	TRBV7-2	-	once	CASSPGAREQYF
TRBJ1-6	TRBV5-1	-	-	CASSLAGQAMSSPLHF
TRBJ1-1	TRBV15	-	-	CATSRDDGFGEAFF
TRBJ2-6	TRBV30	-	few	CAWTRAGANVLTF
TRBJ1-5	TRBV5-8	-	once	CASSLPRWGGSNQPQHF
TRBJ1-2	TRBV25-1	TRBD1	few	CASSGQTGSWYTF
TRBJ1-6	TRBV7-9	TRBD1	-	CASSSGQVTNSPLHF
TRBJ1-2	TRBV18	TRBD1	-	CASSPGTGGYTF
TRBJ1-2	TRBV7-9	-	-	CASSFAGRHGYTF
TRBJ2-3	TRBV2	-	once	CASSEGSDTQYF
TRBJ1-2	TRBV4-1	-	-	CASSQPRGRDTNYGYTF
TRBJ2-1	TRBV20-1	-	-	CSAIRGNEQFF
TRBJ1-5	TRBV7-2	TRBD1	-	CASRVGGTDNQPQHF
TRBJ2-4	TRBV7-4	-	-	CASSLAKNIQYF
TRBJ2-3	TRBV6-4	TRBD2	-	CASSDSSGGADTQYF
TRBJ2-5	TRBV25-1	-	-	CASSELGSQETQYF
TRBJ2-2	TRBV19	TRBD1	once	CASSILGGTNTGELFF
TRBJ2-7	TRBV7-9	-	-	CASSLLGLKGREQYF
TRBJ1-4	TRBV19	-	-	CASFLDEKLFF
TRBJ2-5	TRBV28	-	-	CASSSLQKTQYF
TRBJ2-3	TRBV9	TRBD2	-	CASSVGGGSTDTQYF
TRBJ1-2	TRBV4-1	-	-	CASSQVLGGRSYGYTF
TRBJ2-5	TRBV5-1	-	once	CASSRSRGQGETQYF
TRBJ2-2	TRBV5-1	TRBD2	-	CASSRTSGGPNTGELFF
TRBJ2-1	TRBV5-1	TRBD2	-	CASSKTSGSYNEQFF
TRBJ1-4	TRBV30	-	-	CAWSVPGAEKLFF
TRBJ1-1	TRBV2	-	-	CASTLGGTEAFF
TRBJ1-2	TRBV29-1	-	-	CSVDLGSNYGYTF